These 8 T cell receptor beta chains share one sample of origin, sequenced in a study of CD8 T cells in ankylosing spondylitis. TCRdb redid the calling of the 5' RACE reads with MiXCR, one entry per CDR3 protein. The table includes some 240,000 distinct CDR3 sequences, approximately 9% detected once. The sequencing input was blood, either unsorted or a sorted T cell fraction (not recorded which). The source of these receptors is a male donor with ankylosing spondylitis or in good health (not recorded which).

This clonotype was seen ten or more times. This chain joins TRBV27 and TRBJ2-3; possible D gene TRBD2, 6 bases. Trimming stripped 5 bases from V and 4 bases from J, with 31 bases between. This CDR3 is built from 20 residues. The germline V gene has CDR1 MNHEY and CDR2 SMNVEV (reference sequence). DNA for the CDR3: TGTGCCAGCAGTCCTCTGGTTCTTTTCGGGGGTAACCTAGAGGCAGATACGCAGTATTTT. Translated, it gives CASSPLVLFGGNLEADTQYF.

The chain combines TRBV12-3 or TRBV12-4 with TRBJ1-5, with TRBD1 as a possible D gene (6 bases). V was trimmed by 4 bases and J by 6 bases, leaving 10 bases between them. CDR3 length: 13 residues. CDR3 amino acids: CASSSQGPQPQHF. In nucleotides, the CDR3 is TGTGCCAGCAGTTCCCAGGGGCCTCAGCCCCAGCATTTT.

Only a few counts were recorded for this clonotype. This rearrangement joins TRBV7-2 to TRBJ2-7, with D possibly being TRBD2 (6 bases). The CDR3 spans 13 residues. Germline CDR1 is SGHTA and CDR2 is FQGNSA. Trimming pared 3 bases from V and 3 bases from J, leaving 9 bases between. The DNA for the CDR3 is TGTGCCAGCAGCTTTGAAGCGGGCTACGAGCAGTACTTC. Its translation: CASSFEAGYEQYF.

The table lists this clonotype with many counts. The gene calls are TRBV20-1 and TRBJ1-2; TRBD1 is a possible D gene (6 bases). The V end was cut by 3 bases, the J end by 6 bases, with 11 bases between. Germline lookup yields CDR1 DFQATT and CDR2 SNEGSKA (reference sequence). This CDR3 spans 12 amino acids. CDR3 bases: TGCAGTGCTAGTGACAGGCTGCATGGCTACACCTTC. This codes for CSASDRLHGYTF.

With regard to this clonotype: Given a much more abundant clone one base away, this may be a read error. This CDR3 is CASSSHSRLDIEAFF. CDR3 nucleotides: TGTGCCAGCAGTTCCCATTCAAGGTTGGACATTGAAGCTTTCTTT. This rearrangement joins TRBV12-3 or TRBV12-4 to TRBJ1-1; possibly TRBD1 for D (5 bases). CDR3 length: 15 residues. Trimming took 4 bases from V and 7 from J, leaving 19 bases between them.

Ten or more counts support this clonotype. The rearrangement links TRBV27 to TRBJ2-7; D is ambiguous. This CDR3 spans 15 amino acids. V was trimmed by 2 bases and J by 0 bases, leaving 11 bases between them. Germline V gene data show CDR1 as MNHEY and CDR2 as SMNVEV (reference sequence). The CDR3: CASSLAAGSSYEQYF. The DNA of the CDR3 is TGTGCCAGCAGTTTAGCAGCTGGCAGCTCCTACGAGCAGTACTTC.

CDR3 nucleotides: TGCGCCAGCAGCTTCGGGGCGGGACTTGGGGAGACCCAGTACTTC. Its protein product is CASSFGAGLGETQYF. The rearrangement links TRBV5-1 to TRBJ2-5, with D possibly being TRBD2 (6 bases). The CDR3 has 15 residues. The V gene's germline CDR1 is SGHRS and CDR2 YFSETQ. V lost 2 bases, J lost 5 bases, and 16 bases lay in between.

In its sample, this clonotype was seen many times. V gene TRBV6-1 combines with J gene TRBJ2-1; maybe TRBD2 (6 bases). Germline loops: CDR1 MNHNS, CDR2 SASEGT. Trimming stripped 6 bases from V and 2 bases from J, with 11 bases between. This CDR3 has 14 residues. The CDR3, as DNA: TGTGCCAGCAGGGATAGACTAGCCTACAATGAGCAGTTCTTC. This gives the protein CASRDRLAYNEQFF.